The 22 T cell receptor beta chains presented below share a single source sample, sequenced in a study of cytomegalovirus exposure and HLA in healthy donors. A multiplex PCR was run with 60 Vbeta primers and 13 Jbeta primers. Clones were read by immunoSEQ multiplex PCR, and TCRdb kept only the in-frame ones, dropping some. In the table there are about 110,000 clones, around 70% of which are singletons. The sample taken for sequencing was PBMCs. The receptors stem from a woman in her sixties or seventies in good health and CMV-seropositive.

The CDR3 reads CASSYGRGQGTDTQYF. CDR3 nucleotide sequence: TGTGCCAGCAGTTACGGTAGGGGACAGGGAACAGATACGCAGTATTTT. The rearrangement joins TRBV6-5 to TRBJ2-3; 9 nucleotides match TRBD1. With 2 bases clipped from V and 3 bases from J, the junction kept 6 bases outside the gene matches. The germline V gene encodes CDR1 MNHEY and CDR2 SVGAGI. There are 16 residues in the CDR3.

This clone was recorded once. The chain links TRBV30 to TRBJ1-5, with 9 bases matching TRBD1. J was trimmed by 5 bases and V by 3 bases; bases with no gene match: 5. The CDR3 is made up of 14 amino acids. Germline V lookup: CDR1 GTSNPN, CDR2 SVGIG (reference sequence). The CDR3 nucleotides read TGTGCCTGGAGAACAGGGGGCGCTTATCAGCCCCAGCATTTT. Its protein product is CAWRTGGAYQPQHF.

This chain connects TRBV6-1 to TRBJ1-2; 9 bases align to TRBD1. Losses at the gene ends were 4 bases for V and 2 bases for J; bases not matched to a gene: 5. Looked up from germline, CDR1 is MNHNS and CDR2 is SASEGT. The CDR3 runs to 15 residues. CDR3 sequence: CASSGTGAINYGYTF. For the CDR3, the DNA is TGTGCCAGCAGTGGGACAGGGGCCATCAACTATGGCTACACCTTC.

The CDR3 region is CAWGRDTEAFF. Here the CDR3 DNA reads TGTGCCTGGGGGCGTGACACTGAAGCTTTCTTT. The V gene is TRBV30, the J gene TRBJ1-1; D remains ambiguous. The germline CDR1 and CDR2 sequences are GTSNPN and SVGIG (reference sequence). The CDR3 runs to 11 residues. The V gene lost 5 bases and the J gene lost 3 bases, with 7 bases spanning the gap.

This clone was seen only a few times. The chain combines TRBV5-6 with TRBJ1-5; TRBD1 agrees at 9 bases. V gave up 2 bases and J gave up 5 bases; unmatched junction bases: 11. Germline V gene lookup returns CDR1 SGHDT and CDR2 YYEEEE. The CDR3 has 17 residues. The CDR3 nucleotides are TGTGCCAGCAGCTTCAGTCCGACAGGGGGGAGAGATCAGCCCCAGCATTTT. This gives the protein CASSFSPTGGRDQPQHF.

Only a few counts were recorded for this clone. The chain uses TRBV30 and TRBJ2-3; D is undetermined. This CDR3 is 14 amino acids long. The germline gives CDR1 GTSNPN, CDR2 SVGIG (reference sequence). V lost 0 bases and J 1 base, leaving 8 bases between the germline ends. The CDR3 DNA sequence: TGTGCCTGGAGTGTTAACCTAGGCACAGATACGCAGTATTTT. Translation gives CAWSVNLGTDTQYF.

J is TRBJ1-2 and V is TRBV16, with 9 positions matching TRBD1. The V segment lost 7 bases and the J segment 6 bases; nucleotides outside the gene matches: 12. There are 15 residues in the CDR3. Germline V gene data show CDR1 as KGHSY and CDR2 as FQNENV. CDR3 bases: TGTGCCAGCACCGATACAGGGGGCAGAGTGGATGGCTACACCTTC. It yields the protein CASTDTGGRVDGYTF. The complete variable domain, with remaining parts taken from reference TRBV16 and TRBJ1-2, reads GEEVAQTPKHLVRGEGQKAKLYCAPIKGHSYVFWYQQVLKNEFKFLISFQNENVFDETGMPKERFSAKCLPNSPCSLEIQATKLEDSAVYFCASTDTGGRVDGYTFGSGTRLTVV.

About this clone: The sample holds other DNA sequences that translate to the same CDR3. V is TRBV19 and J is TRBJ1-4; the match to TRBD1 covers 10 bases. Germline V gene sequence: CDR1 LNHDA, CDR2 SQIVND (reference sequence). V shed 6 bases and J 6 bases; nucleotides not matched to a gene: 4. The CDR3 runs 14 residues. The CDR3 DNA reads as TGTGCCAGTAGGACGGGACAGGGGTATGAAAAACTGTTTTTT. Its translation is CASRTGQGYEKLFF.

This clone was recorded at least ten times. The V and J genes are TRBV28 and TRBJ2-1; 10 bases are a match to TRBD1. The CDR3 extends over 15 amino acids. Germline CDR1 reads MDHEN; CDR2 reads SYDVKM. With 4 bases clipped from V and 7 bases from J, the junction kept 7 bases outside the gene matches. CDR3 nucleotide sequence: TGTGCCAGCAGTTCGAGGACAGGGGGTTGGAATGAGCAGTTCTTC. This codes for CASSSRTGGWNEQFF.

The chain couples TRBV6-5 to TRBJ2-1; D might be TRBD2 (5 bases). Germline V gives CDR1 MNHEY, CDR2 SVGAGI. CDR3 size: 16 residues. Trimming stripped 0 bases from V and 3 bases from J, with 12 bases between. The CDR3 DNA sequence: TGTGCCAGCAGTTACTCTTCGACTATAGGCTACAATGAGCAGTTCTTC. This translates into CASSYSSTIGYNEQFF.

V gene TRBV23-1 combines with J gene TRBJ1-4; 10 bases are shared with TRBD1. TRBV23-1 is designated an ORF whose function remains uncertain. This CDR3 spans 13 amino acids. J lost 8 bases, V lost 7 bases, and 4 bases had no gene match. The CDR3 region is CASTGTGAEKLFF. The CDR3 region has the DNA TGCGCCAGCACCGGGACAGGGGCGGAAAAACTGTTTTTT.

This chain connects TRBV5-4 to TRBJ1-1; TRBD1 matches at 8 bases. The germline CDR1 and CDR2 sequences are SGHNT and YYREEE (reference sequence). The CDR3 sequence is 15 residues long. V trimming: 5 bases; J trimming: 3 bases; junction bases outside the gene matches: 9. The CDR3 is CASRRDRGLDTEAFF. CDR3 coding DNA: TGTGCCAGCAGGCGAGACAGGGGTCTTGACACTGAAGCTTTCTTT.

The rearrangement uses TRBV6-6 and TRBJ1-2; D uncertain. Between the trimmed V and J ends, which lost 4 bases and 8 bases, there was a span of 11 bases. CDR3 length equals 12 residues. Germline assignment: CDR1 MNHNY and CDR2 SVGAGI (reference sequence). The CDR3 region has the DNA TGTGCCAGCAGTTTCCAGGCTGGCGGCTACACCTTC. Translation: CASSFQAGGYTF.

This chain links TRBV6-5 with TRBJ1-2; D not certain. The V gene lost 5 bases and the J gene lost 9 bases, with 16 bases spanning the gap. The CDR3 has 13 residues. Germline V gives CDR1 MNHEY, CDR2 SVGAGI. In DNA, the CDR3 is TGTGCCAGCAGTCCCGGAGGGCTCCTACGCTACACCTTC. Its translation is CASSPGGLLRYTF.

Regarding this clone: The germline gene is not matched at one end of the junction; a read error may be the cause. The V and J genes are TRBV2 and TRBJ1-1, with unresolved D. Germline V gene lookup returns CDR1 SNHLY and CDR2 FYNNEI. This CDR3 is 13 amino acids long. The CDR3 spells CASSVAEDTEAFF. The CDR3 DNA follows: TGTGCCAGTAGTGTGGCGGAGGACACTGAAGCTTTCTTT.

With respect to this clone: The conserved phenylalanine or tryptophan is not found at the CDR3 terminus, so this likely reflects a read error. This rearrangement joins TRBV29-1 to TRBJ1-1; 8 bases match TRBD1. Germline loops: CDR1 SQVTM, CDR2 ANQGSEA. The CDR3 is made up of 11 amino acids. V shed 4 bases, J shed 11 bases, and the junction held 6 bases outside the gene matches. This CDR3 reads CSVGTGGVAFV. The CDR3 bases are TGCAGCGTTGGTACAGGGGGGGTTGCTTTCGTT.

The chain combines TRBV18 with TRBJ1-6; weak D call: TRBD1 (6 bases). The CDR3 covers 12 residues. With 4 bases removed from V and 11 bases from J, the gap between germline ends came to 9 bases. Germline CDR1 is KGHSH and CDR2 is LQKENI. CDR3 nucleotides: TGTGCCAGCTCACGACAGGTTCCACCCCTCCACTTT. It yields the protein CASSRQVPPLHF.

The chain uses TRBV14 and TRBJ1-1; a possible D gene is TRBD1 (6 bases). Trimming removed 5 bases from V and 5 bases from J, with 18 bases in between. The CDR3 loop spans 15 amino acids. Germline V lookup: CDR1 SGHDN, CDR2 FVKESK. The CDR3 region is CASSSSRTARTEAFF. In DNA, the CDR3 is TGTGCCAGCAGCTCCTCCCGGACAGCGAGAACTGAAGCTTTCTTT.

This clone was counted between two and nine times. The V gene is TRBV6-1, the J gene TRBJ2-7; D is perhaps TRBD1 (8 bases). The CDR3 is 15 residues long. V was clipped by 7 bases and J by 3 bases, with 19 bases between them. Germline CDR1 and CDR2: MNHNS and SASEGT. The CDR3 DNA is TGTGCCAGCACTCGGACAGGGAGGGGACACTACGAGCAGTACTTC. Its translation is CASTRTGRGHYEQYF.

This sequence joins TRBV7-8 and TRBJ2-1, with 7 bases identical to TRBD2. With 2 bases clipped from V and 5 bases from J, the junction kept 6 bases outside the gene matches. CDR3 length: 15 amino acids. CDR1 SGHVS and CDR2 FQNEAQ come from the germline V gene. The CDR3 protein is CASSLWLAANNEQFF. DNA for the CDR3: TGTGCCAGCAGCTTATGGCTAGCGGCCAACAATGAGCAGTTCTTC. Complete variable domain (other parts from reference TRBV7-8 and TRBJ2-1): GAGVSQSPRYKVAKRGQDVALRCDPISGHVSLFWYQQALGQGPEFLTYFQNEAQLDKSGLPSDRFFAERPEGSVSTLKIQRTQQEDSAVYLCASSLWLAANNEQFFGPGTRLTVL.

The chain links TRBV5-6 to TRBJ1-5; 12 bases agree with TRBD1. Germline V CDR1 and CDR2: SGHDT, YYEEEE. This CDR3 region has 16 residues. The V segment lost 4 bases and the J segment 6 bases; nucleotides outside the gene matches: 8. This chain's CDR3 is CASSPYGTGGGQPQHF. The CDR3 nucleotides read TGTGCCAGCAGCCCCTACGGGACAGGGGGCGGTCAGCCCCAGCATTTT.

This rearrangement joins TRBV5-1 to TRBJ2-1; 10 nucleotides align to TRBD2. Germline V gene data show CDR1 as SGHRS and CDR2 as YFSETQ. The CDR3 spans 13 residues. The V and J ends lost 4 bases and 8 bases, in that order; junction bases with no gene match: 3. The CDR3 sequence: CASSRTSGYEQFF. DNA of the CDR3: TGCGCCAGCAGCAGGACTAGCGGCTATGAGCAGTTCTTC. Full variable domain (rest looked up from reference TRBV5-1 and TRBJ2-1): KAGVTQTPRYLIKTRGQQVTLSCSPISGHRSVSWYQQTPGQGLQFLFEYFSETQRNKGNFPGRFSGRQFSNSRSEMNVSTLELGDSALYLCASSRTSGYEQFFGPGTRLTVL.